The rows below give T cell receptor beta chains drawn from one sample of a study of response to subunit inactivated influenza vaccine. TCRdb called the RT-PCR reads again in MiXCR, with one record for every CDR3 protein. The table includes 450,000 to 600,000 distinct CDR3 sequences, approximately 15% detected once. Sequenced material: CD4+ T cells sorted from PBMCs, taken around 25 months after vaccination. The source is a man in his fifties or sixties who received an inactivated influenza vaccine. CDR3s include the opening cysteine and the closing phenylalanine or tryptophan. The D gene is left open where the match is weak. Where a row states a size, it is once, few, many or the class of an expanded clone; other rows omit it.

>TRBV7-2|few|TRBJ2-1|.
TGTGCCAGCAGCTTAGGTAGCGAGAGCTCCTACAATGAGCAGTTCTTC
CASSLGSESSYNEQFF
>TRBV20-1|.|TRBJ2-7|.
TGCAGTGCTAGAGATTTTCGGACGGGATCGGGCGAGCAGTACTTC
CSARDFRTGSGEQYF
>TRBV4-1|.|TRBJ1-4|.
TGCGCCAGCAGCCAAGACCCCCGGAGGGGTGCAACTAATGAAAAACTGTTTTTT
CASSQDPRRGATNEKLFF
>TRBV28|.|TRBJ1-2|.
TGTGCCAGCACCCAACCAGACACGGCTAACTATGGCTACACCTTC
CASTQPDTANYGYTF
>TRBV4-3|many|TRBJ1-1|.
TGCGCCAGCAGCCAAGATCGTCAAGGGGCTAGTGGAGCTTTCTTT
CASSQDRQGASGAFF
>TRBV4-2|.|TRBJ2-7|.
TGTGCCAGCAGCCAAGCCGCGGACCGTGGATACGAGCAGTACTTC
CASSQAADRGYEQYF
>TRBV27|few|TRBJ2-7|TRBD2
TGTGCCAGCAGTTTTCAAAGCGGGAGTAGTATATACGAGCAGTACTTC
CASSFQSGSSIYEQYF
>TRBV6-1|.|TRBJ1-6|TRBD1
TGTGCCAGCCCTACTCCCCCCGGACAGGGACTCTCACCCCTCCACTTT
CASPTPPGQGLSPLHF
>TRBV9|few|TRBJ2-5|.
TGTGCCAGCAGCGTGGGGGGAGAGACCCAGTACTTC
CASSVGGETQYF
>TRBV11-2|.|TRBJ2-2|.
TGTGCCAGCAGCGTAAGGACAGCCAACACCGGGGAGCTGTTTTTT
CASSVRTANTGELFF
>TRBV7-9|few|TRBJ2-1|TRBD1
TGTGCCAGCAGCGTGGGACAGGGACTAACCTACAATGAGCAGTTCTTC
CASSVGQGLTYNEQFF
>TRBV20-1|few|TRBJ2-5|.
TGCAGTGCTAGCTTGGGCCAAGGGGAGACCCAGTACTTC
CSASLGQGETQYF
>TRBV20-1|.|TRBJ2-7|TRBD1
TGCAGTGCCCGGGGGACAGGGTCGACCTACGAGCAGTACTTC
CSARGTGSTYEQYF
>TRBV19|.|TRBJ2-1|TRBD2
TGTGCCAGTAGTATGTCTAGCGGTCCACCCTACAATGAGCAGTTCTTC
CASSMSSGPPYNEQFF
>TRBV6-2/TRBV6-3|.|TRBJ2-7|.
TGTGCCAGTAGGTTGGGGCCTCCCTACGAGCAGTACTTC
CASRLGPPYEQYF
>TRBV11-1|.|TRBJ2-1|TRBD2
TGTGCCAGCAGCCGTCTCGCGGGGACTAGCGGGGGATACAATGAGCAGTTCTTC
CASSRLAGTSGGYNEQFF
>TRBV12-3/TRBV12-4|few|TRBJ1-1|.
TGTGCCAGCAGACCTAGCGGCAGCTCGAACACTGAAGCTTTCTTT
CASRPSGSSNTEAFF
>TRBV28|few|TRBJ1-1|.
TGTGCCAGCAGTTTACTAGCGGGCCCGAACACTGAAGCTTTCTTT
CASSLLAGPNTEAFF
>TRBV25-1|.|TRBJ2-7|.
TGTGCCAGCAGCGAGACAGACTCCTACGAGCAGTACTTC
CASSETDSYEQYF
>TRBV15|many|TRBJ2-3|TRBD2
TGTGCCACCAGCAGTACCCCGGGACTAGCGAGCACAGATACGCAGTATTTT
CATSSTPGLASTDTQYF
>TRBV7-2|many|TRBJ2-3|.
TGTGCCAGCAGCTTAGTCCGGACCCTGACCACAGATACGCAGTATTTT
CASSLVRTLTTDTQYF
>TRBV25-1|once|TRBJ2-1|.
TGTGCCAGCAGTGAATACGGTGGGGGATACAATGAGCAGTTCTTC
CASSEYGGGYNEQFF
>TRBV7-2|few|TRBJ1-2|.
TGTGCCAGCAGCCCTAGTGGCAGTTTCAACTATGGCTACACCTTC
CASSPSGSFNYGYTF
>TRBV7-2|few|TRBJ2-7|TRBD2
TGTGCCAGCAGAGCCCGGACTAGCGGGTTCTACGAGCAGTACTTC
CASRARTSGFYEQYF
>TRBV7-8|many|TRBJ2-3|.
TGTGCCAGCAGCTGGGGTAGGACAGATACGCAGTATTTT
CASSWGRTDTQYF
>TRBV7-2|.|TRBJ2-5|TRBD2
TGTGCCAGCAGCTTAGGGGCTAGCGGCCAAGAGACCCAGTACTTC
CASSLGASGQETQYF
>TRBV5-5|.|TRBJ1-5|.
TGTGCCAGCAGCTTGCAGGGAACCAGCAATCAGCCCCAGCATTTT
CASSLQGTSNQPQHF
>TRBV12-3/TRBV12-4|few|TRBJ2-2|.
TGTGCCAGCGGATCCGGGACGGAGAACACCGGGGAGCTGTTTTTT
CASGSGTENTGELFF
>TRBV10-3|few|TRBJ2-1|.
TGTGCCATCAGTGGACCTGGGACTACAGGGAGGGATGAGCAGTTCTTC
CAISGPGTTGRDEQFF
>TRBV11-1|few|TRBJ2-3|.
TGTGCCAGCAGCTGGACAGATACGCAGTATTTT
CASSWTDTQYF
>TRBV7-9|few|TRBJ2-7|.
TGTGCCAGCAGCTCCGACCAGAAGCAGTACTTC
CASSSDQKQYF
>TRBV29-1|few|TRBJ2-3|TRBD2
TGCAGCGTTGAGGTTTCAGCGGGAAGCACAGATACGCAGTATTTT
CSVEVSAGSTDTQYF
>TRBV6-1|few|TRBJ1-4|.
TGTGCCAGCAGGGAGACAGAGAATGAAAAACTGTTTTTT
CASRETENEKLFF
>TRBV12-5|few|TRBJ2-7|TRBD1
TGTGCTAGTGGTGACGGGACAGGTTACGAGCAGTACTTC
CASGDGTGYEQYF
>TRBV29-1|.|TRBJ1-4|TRBD1
TGCAGCGTTGAACTGGGGACAGGGGTTGAAAAACTGTTTTTT
CSVELGTGVEKLFF
>TRBV6-6|.|TRBJ2-3|TRBD1
TGTGCCATCCGACAGGGGATCACAGATACGCGATATTTT
CAIRQGITDTRYF
>TRBV7-9|.|TRBJ1-1|TRBD1
TGTGCCAGCAGCATCAAGGCCGGGACAGGGGGCGCGGAAGCTTTCTTT
CASSIKAGTGGAEAFF
>TRBV20-1|.|TRBJ2-3|.
TGCAGTGCTGGGCCCCAGGGTCGAGATACGCAGTATTTT
CSAGPQGRDTQYF
>TRBV20-1|.|TRBJ2-3|.
TGCAGTGCTAGAGATGGCAGGGTGGGAGATACGCAGTATTTT
CSARDGRVGDTQYF
>TRBV4-2|.|TRBJ2-1|TRBD2
TGTGCCAGCAGCCAAGGACTAGCCCCCTTAAATGAGCAGTTCTTC
CASSQGLAPLNEQFF
>TRBV29-1|many|TRBJ2-1|.
TGCAGCGTTGCCCCAGCGGTTGGGAATGAGCAGTTCTTC
CSVAPAVGNEQFF
>TRBV5-1|.|TRBJ2-3|.
TGCGCCAGCAGCTTGGCCCCCTCTAGCACAGATACGCAGTATTTT
CASSLAPSSTDTQYF
>TRBV4-2|few|TRBJ2-2|TRBD2
TGTGCCAGCAGCCAAGATGGACTAGCGGGGATCACCGGGGAGCTGTTTTTT
CASSQDGLAGITGELFF
>TRBV29-1|few|TRBJ2-3|TRBD2
TGCAGCGTTGAGCGGGGGAATGCAGTAGATACGCAGTATTTT
CSVERGNAVDTQYF
>TRBV20-1|few|TRBJ2-3|TRBD1
TGCAGTGCCAAACTTACAGGGGGCCGAGGCACAGATACGCAGTATTTT
CSAKLTGGRGTDTQYF
>TRBV9|few|TRBJ2-3|TRBD2
TGTGCCAGCAGCGTAGTCCATAGCGGGTTGGCAGATACGCAGTATTTT
CASSVVHSGLADTQYF
>TRBV28|.|TRBJ1-2|TRBD1
TGTGCCAGCAGTCACCCGACAGGGGGAAACTATGGCTACACCTTC
CASSHPTGGNYGYTF
>TRBV7-6|.|TRBJ1-4|.
TGTGCCAGCAGCTTATGGCCGGGTGAAAAACTGTTTTTT
CASSLWPGEKLFF
>TRBV20-1|.|TRBJ2-1|.
TGCAGTGCTAGGGGAGACTTCTCCAATGAGCAGTTCTTC
CSARGDFSNEQFF
>TRBV28|.|TRBJ2-7|.
TGTGCCAGCAGTTTACCCTACAGCGCTTCAACCTACGAGCAGTACTTC
CASSLPYSASTYEQYF
>TRBV6-2/TRBV6-3|.|TRBJ2-2|.
TGTGCCAGCAGTTATTTCCAGGGGCCCATCGGGGAGCTGTTTTTT
CASSYFQGPIGELFF
>TRBV20-1|many|TRBJ2-7|TRBD2
TGCAGTGCTAGGGATAGCGGGAGGGCCTACGAGCAGTACTTC
CSARDSGRAYEQYF
>TRBV9|few|TRBJ1-1|TRBD1
TGTGCCAGCAGCGAAATAGGGACAGGGTTTACTGAAGCTTTCTTT
CASSEIGTGFTEAFF
>TRBV4-2|.|TRBJ1-1|.
TGTGCCAGCAGCCAAGACAGGGCGGACACTGAAGCTTTCTTT
CASSQDRADTEAFF
>TRBV7-8|.|TRBJ2-1|TRBD1
TGTGCCACCGCGGACAGGGGAATTAGGGCCTCCTACAATGAGCAGTTCTTC
CATADRGIRASYNEQFF
>TRBV20-1|many|TRBJ2-7|.
TGCAGTGCGGACGAAACCGGGGCCTCTCTCTTTGTCGGCGAGCAGTACTTC
CSADETGASLFVGEQYF
>TRBV9|few|TRBJ2-3|.
TGTGCCAGCAGCGTAGGACAGCACACAGATACGCAGTATTTT
CASSVGQHTDTQYF
>TRBV12-3/TRBV12-4|many|TRBJ2-3|.
TGTGCCAGCAGCTTAACCCTGGGCGATACGCAGTATTTT
CASSLTLGDTQYF
>TRBV27|.|TRBJ1-6|.
TGTGCCTCAAAACGGGGTAATTCACCCCTCCACTTT
CASKRGNSPLHF